Shown below are 31 T cell receptor beta chains from a single sample sequenced in a study of cytomegalovirus exposure and HLA in healthy donors. The PCR ran on 60 Vbeta and 13 Jbeta primers. TCRdb keeps only in-frame clones here, not all; method: immunoSEQ multiplex PCR. The table shows around 210,000 clones, with about 85% occurring only once. Specimen: PBMCs. All receptors derive from a girl aged 2 to 9 in good health and CMV-seronegative.

Remarks on this clone: Relative to the germline gene, one junction end is altered; a read error may explain this. The V call is TRBV2, the J call TRBJ1-3, with TRBD1 identical over 8 bases. Germline CDR1 is SNHLY and CDR2 is FYNNEI. The CDR3 extends over 16 amino acids. The CDR3 reads CASSEGTGASGNTIYF. The CDR3 nucleotides are TGTGCCAGCAGCGAAGGGACAGGCGCCTCTGGAAACACCATATATTTT.

Concerning this clone: One end of the junction fails to match germline, which may point to a read error. The chain uses TRBV28 and TRBJ1-4, with 10 bases matching TRBD1. This CDR3 has 16 amino acids. Germline assignment: CDR1 MDHEN and CDR2 SYDVKM. The CDR3 here is CASSSGQGTTSEKLFF. The CDR3 DNA follows: TGTGCCAGCAGTTCGGGACAGGGGACTACTAGTGAAAAACTGTTTTTT.

With respect to this clone: The junction departs from the called germline gene at one end, perhaps through a read error. The V call is TRBV6-1, the J call TRBJ1-2; TRBD1 might be the D (5 bases). CDR1 MNHNS and CDR2 SASEGT come from the germline V gene. CDR3 size: 13 residues. The CDR3 coding sequence is TGTGCCGGCAGTGAAGCGGCAGGGAAGGGCTACACCTTC. Protein: CAGSEAAGKGYTF.

The chain is built from TRBV7-8 and TRBJ2-1, with 9 bases aligning to TRBD2. Losses at the gene ends were 5 bases for V and 6 bases for J; bases not matched to a gene: 14. Germline CDR1 is SGHVS and CDR2 is FQNEAQ. This CDR3 spans 17 amino acids. The DNA for the CDR3 is TGTGCCAGCAGCCCTAGGGTGGGTAGCGGGAGTGGCAATGAGCAGTTCTTC. It specifies CASSPRVGSGSGNEQFF.

The V gene is TRBV9, the J gene TRBJ2-6; D is unresolved. The germline V gene encodes CDR1 SGDLS and CDR2 YYNGEE. The CDR3 is made up of 14 amino acids. The V end lost 2 bases, the J end lost 2 bases, and 5 bases lay between the germline ends. DNA for the CDR3: TGTGCCAGCAGCGTTTATACTGGGGCCAACGTCCTGACTTTC. Residues: CASSVYTGANVLTF.

The V gene is TRBV15, the J gene TRBJ2-7, with D tentatively TRBD2 (6 bases). The length of the CDR3 is 13 residues. Germline CDR1 and CDR2: LNHNV and YYDKDF (reference sequence). V was trimmed by 5 bases and J by 5 bases, leaving 13 bases between them. CDR3 in amino acids: CATSAGGKDEQYF. CDR3 in DNA: TGTGCCACCAGCGCCGGCGGGAAGGACGAGCAGTACTTC.

The genes are TRBV5-8 and TRBJ1-2; 8 nucleotides match TRBD1. Losses at the gene ends were 4 bases for V and 4 bases for J; bases not matched to a gene: 3. The CDR3 totals 13 residues. Per germline, CDR1 SGHTS and CDR2 YDEGEE. The CDR3 sequence: CASSRGQAYGYTF. The DNA for the CDR3 is TGTGCCAGCAGCAGGGGACAGGCCTATGGCTACACCTTC.

The chain employs TRBV6-5 and TRBJ1-6; D possibly corresponds to TRBD1 (5 bases). The CDR3 runs 15 residues. The germline CDR1 and CDR2 sequences are MNHEY and SVGAGI. V was clipped by 7 bases and J by 0 bases, with 10 bases between them. In nucleotides, the CDR3 is TGTGCCAGCAAGGGGCTTGTCTCCTATAATTCACCCCTCCACTTT. Residues: CASKGLVSYNSPLHF.

This clone occurred a few times. The chain is built from TRBV4-2 and TRBJ2-7; D gene ambiguous. CDR3 length: 14 residues. Germline assignment: CDR1 LGHNA and CDR2 YNFKEQ. Trimming removed 0 bases from V and 4 bases from J, with 10 bases in between. The CDR3 sequence: CASSQDELSYEQYF. DNA for the CDR3: TGTGCCAGCAGCCAAGACGAACTTTCTTACGAGCAGTACTTC.

The rearrangement links TRBV6-1 to TRBJ1-1; TRBD1 matches 9 bases. CDR1 and CDR2 from the germline V gene are MNHNS and SASEGT. This CDR3 spans 17 amino acids. With V trimmed by 2 bases and J by 1 base, 8 bases remained unmatched. The CDR3 loop reads CASSERDREWPNTEAFF. The CDR3 bases are TGTGCCAGCAGTGAACGGGACAGGGAGTGGCCGAACACTGAAGCTTTCTTT.

V usage is TRBV28 and J usage is TRBJ1-2, with D possibly matching TRBD1 (5 bases). CDR3 length: 12 residues. The V end was cut by 5 bases, the J end by 7 bases, with 11 bases between. In germline, CDR1 is MDHEN, CDR2 SYDVKM. Here the CDR3 reads CASSDSLVGYTF. CDR3 bases: TGTGCCAGCAGTGACAGTTTGGTTGGCTACACCTTC.

The chain is built from TRBV2 and TRBJ2-7, with 10 positions matching TRBD2. J lost 6 bases, V lost 7 bases, and 18 bases had no gene match. CDR1 SNHLY and CDR2 FYNNEI come from the germline V gene. CDR3 length: 17 amino acids. CDR3 coding DNA: TGTGCCAGCACCTACCTAAAAGTAGCGGGGGGTTCGGCCGAGCAGTACTTC. Translation: CASTYLKVAGGSAEQYF.

This rearrangement joins TRBV7-8 to TRBJ2-3; 9 nucleotides agree with TRBD2. V trimming: 0 bases; J trimming: 2 bases; junction bases outside the gene matches: 6. Germline CDR1 SGHVS, CDR2 FQNEAQ. The CDR3 runs 17 residues. The CDR3 protein is CASSLAGGGGPTDTQYF. CDR3 nucleotides: TGTGCCAGCAGCTTAGCGGGCGGGGGGGGCCCCACAGATACGCAGTATTTT.

In this sample, this clone turned up once. The chain uses TRBV2 and TRBJ2-7; 7 bases agree with TRBD2. The CDR3 contains 13 residues. J was trimmed by 8 bases and V by 5 bases; bases with no gene match: 9. The germline V gene encodes CDR1 SNHLY and CDR2 FYNNEI. The CDR3 sequence is CASSTLAASQQYF. The CDR3 region has the DNA TGTGCCAGCAGTACCCTAGCGGCTTCACAGCAGTACTTC. Complete variable domain (other parts from reference TRBV2 and TRBJ2-7): EPEVTQTPSHQVTQMGQEVILRCVPISNHLYFYWYRQILGQKVEFLVSFYNNEISEKSEIFDDQFSVERPDGSNFTLKIRSTKLEDSAMYFCASSTLAASQQYFGPGTRLTVT.

This sequence joins TRBV6-5 and TRBJ2-1, with D possibly TRBD1 on 6 matching bases. Trimming left V 6 bases short and J 0 bases short, with 12 bases between. This CDR3 is 15 amino acids long. CDR1 is MNHEY, CDR2 SVGAGI, per germline. The CDR3 protein is CASRTQGTSYNEQFF. CDR3 DNA: TGTGCCAGCAGGACACAGGGAACCTCCTACAATGAGCAGTTCTTC.

V gene TRBV6-1 combines with J gene TRBJ1-5; D is unresolved. From germline, CDR1 is MNHNS and CDR2 SASEGT. CDR3 length equals 13 residues. V was shortened by 5 bases and J by 5 bases, with 10 bases between the two germline ends. The CDR3 here is CASSFLPDQPQHF. CDR3 nucleotides: TGTGCCAGCAGTTTTCTCCCCGATCAGCCCCAGCATTTT.

The CDR3 bases are TGTGCCAGCAGTGTTGAGGGTGAGACCCAGTACTTC. This translates into CASSVEGETQYF. The chain carries TRBV2 and TRBJ2-5; possibly TRBD2 for D (5 bases). V was pared by 4 bases and J by 5 bases, with 8 bases between. The CDR3 extends over 12 amino acids. CDR1 and CDR2 (germline): SNHLY, FYNNEI.

This clone was picked up one time. The CDR3: CASSPGTPAVYEQYF. The DNA for the CDR3 is TGTGCCAGCAGCCCGGGGACTCCCGCCGTCTACGAGCAGTACTTC. This rearrangement joins TRBV27 to TRBJ2-7, with TRBD2 as a possible D gene (6 bases). CDR3 length: 15 residues. V lost 6 bases and J lost 3, with 18 bases in between. Germline assignment: CDR1 MNHEY and CDR2 SMNVEV (reference sequence).

This chain connects TRBV7-7 to TRBJ2-5, with D possibly being TRBD1 (6 bases). Trimming removed 3 bases from V and 5 bases from J, with 13 bases in between. Germline V gene sequence: CDR1 SSHAT, CDR2 FNYEAQ (reference sequence). The CDR3 runs 14 residues. Written as DNA, the CDR3 is TGTGCCAGCAGCTTTCCGGGACACGGGGAGACCCAGTACTTC. Translated: CASSFPGHGETQYF.

V gene TRBV18 combines with J gene TRBJ1-2, with 7 nucleotides matching TRBD1. After removal of 5 bases from V and 7 bases from J, the junction contained 13 bases not matched to a gene. This CDR3 is built from 15 residues. CDR1 is KGHSH, CDR2 LQKENI, per germline. In DNA, the CDR3 is TGTGCCAGCTCAAGGGGAACTACAGGGGAAGGTGGCTACACCTTC. It specifies CASSRGTTGEGGYTF.

The V and J genes are TRBV18 and TRBJ1-5; 8 nucleotides match TRBD1. V trimming: 4 bases; J trimming: 5 bases; junction bases outside the gene matches: 4. Germline V gene data show CDR1 as KGHSH and CDR2 as LQKENI. The CDR3 consists of 14 residues. CDR3 sequence (DNA): TGTGCCAGCTCACAGACAGGGGCTCATCAGCCCCAGCATTTT. Its translation is CASSQTGAHQPQHF.

This chain joins TRBV27 and TRBJ1-4; D might be TRBD1 (5 bases). V gave up 4 bases and J gave up 0 bases, with 6 bases separating them. The germline CDR1 and CDR2 sequences are MNHEY and SMNVEV (reference sequence). CDR3 size: 14 residues. The CDR3 sequence: CASSSGSTNEKLFF. The DNA of the CDR3 is TGTGCCAGCAGTTCAGGGTCAACTAATGAAAAACTGTTTTTT.

V and J are TRBV7-8 and TRBJ2-2, with D hard to call. This CDR3 has 16 residues. The germline V gene encodes CDR1 SGHVS and CDR2 FQNEAQ. Trimming cost V 3 bases and J 6 bases, with 17 bases left between them. CDR3 sequence reads: CASSFRPRTPPGELFF. CDR3 DNA sequence: TGTGCCAGCAGCTTCAGGCCCAGAACCCCACCCGGGGAGCTGTTTTTT.

Regarding this clone: At the DNA level, this CDR3 is encoded by other sequences in the same sample as well. The gene calls are TRBV9 and TRBJ1-1, with D tentatively TRBD1 (6 bases). This CDR3 comprises 14 residues. Trimming cost V 0 bases and J 1 base, with 7 bases left between them. The germline V gene has CDR1 SGDLS and CDR2 YYNGEE. In DNA form, the CDR3 reads TGTGCCAGCAGCGTAGTGGGACAGAACACTGAAGCTTTCTTT. Amino acids: CASSVVGQNTEAFF.

The rearrangement joins TRBV5-1 to TRBJ2-7; 12 positions agree with TRBD2. J was trimmed by 7 bases and V by 4 bases; bases with no gene match: 6. CDR3 length: 14 amino acids. Germline loops: CDR1 SGHRS, CDR2 YFSETQ. For the CDR3, the DNA is TGCGCCAGCAGCCCGCTAGCGGGGGGGCGGGAGCAGTACTTC. Translation: CASSPLAGGREQYF.

V gene TRBV6-5 combines with J gene TRBJ1-2; tentative D call: TRBD1 (5 bases). Germline V gives CDR1 MNHEY, CDR2 SVGAGI. This CDR3 has 12 amino acids. Trimming shortened V by 5 bases and J by 4 bases, and 8 bases separated the two germline ends. This chain's CDR3 is CASSGASYGYTF. CDR3 coding DNA: TGTGCCAGCAGTGGGGCCTCCTATGGCTACACCTTC.

This clone was counted a few times. J is TRBJ2-5 and V is TRBV5-1; 7 nucleotides line up with TRBD2. V dropped 3 bases and J dropped 1; count of bases not matched to a gene: 9. CDR1 is SGHRS and CDR2 is YFSETQ in the germline V gene. The CDR3 covers 16 residues. The chain's CDR3 is CASSSNLLAFQETQYF. The DNA for the CDR3 is TGCGCCAGCAGCTCTAACTTACTAGCGTTCCAAGAGACCCAGTACTTC. Full variable domain (outside the CDR3, taken from reference TRBV5-1 and TRBJ2-5): KAGVTQTPRYLIKTRGQQVTLSCSPISGHRSVSWYQQTPGQGLQFLFEYFSETQRNKGNFPGRFSGRQFSNSRSEMNVSTLELGDSALYLCASSSNLLAFQETQYFGPGTRLLVL.

The chain uses TRBV19 and TRBJ1-6; tentatively, D is TRBD1 (5 bases). This CDR3 contains 16 residues. CDR1 and CDR2 (germline): LNHDA, SQIVND (reference sequence). V shed 6 bases and J shed 0 bases, with 12 bases lying between them. This CDR3 reads CASRPAGGSYNSPLHF. CDR3 sequence (DNA): TGTGCCAGTAGACCCGCGGGGGGCTCCTATAATTCACCCCTCCACTTT.

V is TRBV5-1 and J is TRBJ1-5, with a possible D match to TRBD1 (6 bases). The germline gives CDR1 SGHRS, CDR2 YFSETQ. V lost 4 bases and J lost 5, with 16 bases in between. The CDR3 covers 15 residues. CDR3 DNA sequence: TGCGCCAGCAGCCCCACGGCAGGGGCCGATCAGCCCCAGCATTTT. Its translation: CASSPTAGADQPQHF. The full variable domain, completed using reference TRBV5-1 and TRBJ1-5, is KAGVTQTPRYLIKTRGQQVTLSCSPISGHRSVSWYQQTPGQGLQFLFEYFSETQRNKGNFPGRFSGRQFSNSRSEMNVSTLELGDSALYLCASSPTAGADQPQHFGDGTRLSIL.

The chain uses TRBV5-1 and TRBJ2-3, with 11 bases that match TRBD2. The CDR3 spans 16 residues. Per germline, CDR1 SGHRS and CDR2 YFSETQ. Trimming took 4 bases from V and 8 from J; bases not matched to a gene: 12. The chain's CDR3 is CASSTPGLAGRGTQYF. The CDR3 DNA reads TGCGCCAGCAGCACCCCCGGACTAGCGGGCCGGGGTACGCAGTATTTT.

This clone was counted once. The genes are TRBV4-2 and TRBJ2-1; 12 positions match TRBD2. The CDR3 loop spans 16 amino acids. Germline V gives CDR1 LGHNA, CDR2 YNFKEQ. Losses at the gene ends were 3 bases for V and 4 bases for J; bases not matched to a gene: 4. CDR3 DNA sequence: TGTGCCAGCAGCCAGAGGCTAGCGGGGGGGTACAATGAGCAGTTCTTC. Amino acids: CASSQRLAGGYNEQFF.